Reported below is one TCR beta chain. The antigen remains undetermined. The germline gives CDR1 LGHNA, CDR2 YSLEER. This CDR3 contains 14 residues. The ends were cut back, 0 bases at V and 2 bases at J, with 7 bases in the middle. Noted time point: around six months of natalizumab therapy. Synthetic inline TR CDR3 controls covering all V-J pairings were spiked into each PCR. Produced via immunoSEQ multiplex PCR; TCRdb's table is partial and in-frame only. The table includes about 30,000 clones, about 90% detected once. The sample originates from a study of multiple sclerosis patients with progressive multifocal leukoencephalopathy. Study results and limitations: No common TRBV or TRBJ usage or pairing appeared at PML. Before and during natalizumab, the clones expanded at PML already existed.

The clonotype originates from a human donor with multiple sclerosis. The genes are TRBV4-3 and TRBJ1-2; no clear D gene. Source: PBMCs, taken from a patient treated with natalizumab. This CDR3 is CASSQEVGNYGYTF. The CDR3 nucleotides are TGCGCCAGCAGCCAAGAGGTGGGGAACTATGGCTACACCTTC.